This T cell receptor (beta chain) was captured in a study of T cell repertoires in cytomegalovirus infection. General study results and limits: The study found HLA-C-restricted CMV-specific TCR beta clonotypes dominating the ex vivo response.

This clonotype showed up just a few times. Antigen specificity is unknown. TCRdb used MiXCR to reprocess the reads, holding one entry per CDR3 protein. This table holds 110,000 or so distinct CDR3 sequences, about 30% found once. The V gene lost 5 bases and the J gene lost 1 base, with 14 bases spanning the gap. The CDR3 is 15 residues long. The sequence derives from a human donor in good health (CMV status not recorded). Some clones in this sample may be carry-over from other donors' samples. Sequenced here: CD8+ T cells from cultured PBMCs, sampled from culture after CMV antigen stimulation. This chain connects TRBV12-3 or TRBV12-4 to TRBJ1-1, with D uncertain. Here the CDR3 DNA reads TGTGCCAGCAGTCCCTCTGGGTTTTGGAACACTGAAGCTTTCTTT. This encodes CASSPSGFWNTEAFF.